A single sample gave rise to the 13 T cell receptor beta chains below, sequenced in a study of blood T cell repertoires in COVID-19. Measured with immunoSEQ multiplex PCR; TCRdb has only the in-frame clones, and not every one. Of 200,000 to 300,000 clones listed, about 82% were seen once; the top ten hold 9.1%. The material sequenced was PBMCs or T cells enriched from blood (not recorded which). These receptors originate from a woman in her 50s with acute COVID-19.

The chain couples TRBV6-2 or TRBV6-3 to TRBJ2-3; TRBD1 matches 8 bases. V lost 4 bases and J lost 2; bases outside the gene matches: 14. In germline, CDR1 is MNHEY, CDR2 SVGEGT. The CDR3 contains 18 residues. The CDR3 sequence: CASSFSPYRGYNTDTQYF. The CDR3 nucleotides are TGTGCCAGCAGTTTTAGTCCATACAGGGGGTACAACACAGATACGCAGTATTTT.

This chain links TRBV21-1 with TRBJ1-6; the table assigns TRBD1, which was not confirmed against the DNA. TRBV21-1 corresponds to a pseudogene. This CDR3 comprises 17 residues. The CDR3 DNA is TGTGCCAGCAGCAAGGGCGGCGCGATTAGGGGTGGTTCACCCCTCCACTTT. Translation gives CASSKGGAIRGGSPLHF.

The chain joins TRBV2 to TRBJ2-5; 7 bases agree with TRBD1. This CDR3 contains 13 residues. The germline gives CDR1 SNHLY, CDR2 FYNNEI. The V and J ends lost 9 bases and 2 bases, in that order; junction bases with no gene match: 6. The CDR3 region has the DNA TGTGCCAGTGAACAGGGGCCTCAAGAGACCCAGTACTTC. Its translation is CASEQGPQETQYF.

The V gene is TRBV5-6, the J gene TRBJ1-5; possible D gene TRBD1, 6 bases. Trimming took 0 bases from V and 3 from J, leaving 7 bases between them. CDR3 length: 14 amino acids. CDR1 is SGHDT, CDR2 YYEEEE, per germline. Here the CDR3 reads CASSLGQDNQPQHF. CDR3 nucleotide sequence: TGTGCCAGCAGCTTGGGACAGGACAATCAGCCCCAGCATTTT. The full variable domain, in which reference TRBV5-6 and TRBJ1-5 provide the parts outside the CDR3, is DAGVTQSPTHLIKTRGQQVTLRCSPKSGHDTVSWYQQALGQGPQFIFQYYEEEERQRGNFPDRFSGHQFPNYSSELNVNALLLGDSALYLCASSLGQDNQPQHFGDGTRLSIL.

CDR3 amino acids: CSVVGGQSEKLFF. The CDR3 nucleotides are TGCAGCGTTGTGGGTGGGCAGAGTGAAAAACTGTTTTTT. The J gene is TRBJ1-4, the V gene TRBV29-1; D gene uncertain. CDR1 SQVTM and CDR2 ANQGSEA come from the germline V gene. The CDR3 has 13 residues. Trimming took 4 bases from V and 7 from J, leaving 13 bases between them.

The rearrangement uses TRBV6-5 and TRBJ1-6; 10 nucleotides match TRBD1. CDR1 MNHEY and CDR2 SVGAGI come from the germline V gene. V lost 2 bases to trimming and J lost 9 bases; unmatched junction nucleotides: 4. The CDR3 is 15 amino acids. The CDR3 DNA reads TGTGCCAGCAGTTACGAGGGACAGGGGTTTTCACCCCTCCACTTT. It is translated as CASSYEGQGFSPLHF.

The J gene is TRBJ2-3, the V gene TRBV6-6, with 8 bases matching TRBD1. This CDR3 has 15 amino acids. The V segment lost 7 bases and the J segment 1 base; nucleotides outside the gene matches: 7. Per the germline V gene, CDR1 is MNHNY and CDR2 is SVGAGI (reference sequence). The CDR3 loop is CASNSRGQGTDTQYF. In DNA, the CDR3 is TGTGCCAGCAACTCCAGGGGGCAAGGCACAGATACGCAGTATTTT.

V and J are TRBV3-1 (or the pseudogene TRBV3-2) and TRBJ1-1; 7 bases align to TRBD1. Trimming cost V 5 bases and J 1 base; bases outside gene matches: 4. The CDR3 has 14 residues. Germline CDR1 and CDR2: LGHDT and YNNKEL (reference sequence). The CDR3 DNA sequence: TGTGCCAGCAGCTACCGGGACAGGAACACTGAAGCTTTCTTT. Translated, it gives CASSYRDRNTEAFF.

The gene calls are TRBV3-1 (or the pseudogene TRBV3-2) and TRBJ2-6; D gene unclear. The V end was cut by 3 bases, the J end by 0 bases, with 9 bases between. Germline lookup yields CDR1 LGHDT and CDR2 YNNKEL (reference sequence). This CDR3 is built from 16 residues. The CDR3 DNA reads TGTGCCAGCAGCCAGCTACGGTTCTCTGGGGCCAACGTCCTGACTTTC. Translated: CASSQLRFSGANVLTF.

This clone occurred once. The genes are TRBV2 and TRBJ1-1; perhaps TRBD1 as D (5 bases). The CDR3 runs to 15 residues. V lost 2 bases and J lost 1, with 11 bases in between. CDR1 is SNHLY and CDR2 is FYNNEI in the germline V gene. The CDR3 protein is CASSERDLRNTEAFF. As DNA, the CDR3 is TGTGCCAGCAGTGAACGGGACTTGAGGAACACTGAAGCTTTCTTT.

This clone was picked up a small number of times. Additional DNA sequences in this sample encode the identical CDR3. This chain uses TRBV18 with TRBJ1-2; D unclear. V lost 2 bases and J 3 bases, leaving 7 bases between the germline ends. The CDR3 runs 13 residues. CDR1 is KGHSH and CDR2 is LQKENI in the germline V gene. As DNA, the CDR3 is TGTGCCAGCTCACCAGGAGAGTACTATGGCTACACCTTC. Its protein is CASSPGEYYGYTF.

The V and J genes are TRBV5-1 and TRBJ1-4; D remains unclear. Germline CDR1 and CDR2: SGHRS and YFSETQ. This CDR3 is 14 amino acids long. V lost 3 bases and J lost 4, with 10 bases in between. The CDR3 protein is CASSYFRGNEKLFF. The CDR3 DNA is TGCGCCAGCAGCTACTTTCGGGGTAATGAAAAACTGTTTTTT.

The chain couples TRBV6-2 or TRBV6-3 to TRBJ2-5; possibly TRBD1 for D (5 bases). Germline CDR1 and CDR2: MNHEY and SVGEGT. V was trimmed by 1 base and J by 2 bases, leaving 11 bases between them. This CDR3 is built from 15 residues. CDR3 amino acids: CASSYLTQGQETQYF. In nucleotides, the CDR3 is TGTGCCAGCAGTTACTTGACTCAGGGACAAGAGACCCAGTACTTC.